This T cell receptor (beta chain) stems from a study of T-cell reconstitution after alpha-beta-depleted transplantation in children. Whole-study results and caveats: The origin of alpha-beta T cells about two months after transplant was reportedly several hundred expanded graft clones. Some patients owed their high day-60 TCRbeta diversity to surviving recipient T cells and thymic progenitors. Newly generated T cells supplied most T-cell counts and diversity one year post-transplant.

In its sample, this clonotype was seen many times. What it binds is not known. With V trimmed by 1 base and J by 7 bases, 4 bases remained unmatched. Germline V gene data show CDR1 as SGHAT and CDR2 as FQNNGV. The length of the CDR3 is 14 residues. TCRbeta library preparation incorporated unique molecular identifiers. Via MiXCR, TCRdb re-called the PCR reads, giving one row per CDR3 protein. The sample has approximately 300,000 distinct CDR3 sequences; over 7% are singletons. The sequenced sample was peripheral blood, obtained 360 days after TCRalphabeta/CD19-depleted stem cell transplant. V usage is TRBV11-2 and J usage is TRBJ2-1; 7 positions agree with TRBD2. The TCR comes from a female patient between 2 and 15 years old who had a stem cell transplant for Fanconi anemia, so the T cells may come from the graft donor. This chain's CDR3 is CASSLGGTINEQFF. DNA for the CDR3: TGTGCCAGCAGCTTAGGAGGGACTATAAATGAGCAGTTCTTC.